The clone carrying this T cell receptor beta chain was detected a few times. The antigen is unknown. Germline loops: CDR1 SGHVS, CDR2 FQNEAQ. Losses at the gene ends were 5 bases for V and 7 bases for J; bases not matched to a gene: 12. The CDR3 has 16 amino acids. Produced via immunoSEQ multiplex PCR; TCRdb's table is partial and in-frame only. The sample has tens of thousands of clones; around 78% are singletons. This sample is drawn from a study of OX40 agonist ivuxolimab in advanced cancers. Turning to the study itself: The study gave patients intravenous ivuxolimab at 0.01 to 10 mg/kg every 2 weeks. Participants averaged roughly 57 years of age (range roughly 20 to 90) and were roughly 83% male. Every patient in dose escalation had hepatocellular carcinoma, melanoma, renal cell or head and neck cancer. Whole-study results and caveats: More expanded clones were found, on average, in CD8+ than in CD4+ T cells.

This chain connects TRBV7-8 to TRBJ2-2; 8 nucleotides agree with TRBD2. The sequence derives from an adult with an advanced solid tumor such as melanoma, head and neck, liver or kidney cancer. The sequences come from CD4+ or CD8+ T cells sorted from blood, collected in a trial of the OX40 agonist ivuxolimab. The CDR3 DNA reads as TGTGCCAGCAGCATTCAGCCGGGGGGGCCGAGCGGGGAGCTGTTTTTT. Translated: CASSIQPGGPSGELFF. Looking up the rest from reference TRBV7-8 and TRBJ2-2 gives the full variable domain: GAGVSQSPRYKVAKRGQDVALRCDPISGHVSLFWYQQALGQGPEFLTYFQNEAQLDKSGLPSDRFFAERPEGSVSTLKIQRTQQEDSAVYLCASSIQPGGPSGELFFGEGSRLTVL.